What follows are 10 T cell receptor beta chains derived from one specimen sequenced in a study of CD8 T cells in Susac syndrome. RNA, at about 0.45 to 1 ug, was reverse transcribed with random hexamers. TCRdb reprocessed the immunoSEQ multiplex PCR reads with MiXCR, giving one entry per CDR3 protein. The sample contains about 190,000 distinct CDR3 sequences, roughly 96% of which appear only once. Sequenced: CD4+ T cells from PBMCs. These receptors all stem from a human donor in good health.

The chain couples TRBV6-1 to TRBJ2-5; D uncertain. Trimming left V 5 bases short and J 2 bases short, with 15 bases between. The germline V gene has CDR1 MNHNS and CDR2 SASEGT. CDR3 length: 15 amino acids. In nucleotides, the CDR3 is TGTGCCAGCAGTCCCAGCCGACAAAGACAAGAGACCCAGTACTTC. Amino acid sequence: CASSPSRQRQETQYF.

The chain uses TRBV23-1 and TRBJ2-1; 11 bases are a match to TRBD2. TRBV23-1 is flagged as an ORF with uncertain function. V was clipped by 3 bases and J by 10 bases; unmatched bases: 8. CDR3 length equals 15 residues. CDR3 sequence reads: CASSQTSGIWWEQFF. The CDR3 DNA reads TGCGCCAGCAGTCAGACTAGCGGGATCTGGTGGGAGCAGTTCTTC.

The chain links TRBV29-1 to TRBJ2-7; D remains ambiguous. The CDR3 totals 14 residues. The V end lost 6 bases, the J end lost 2 bases, and 17 bases lay between the germline ends. Germline loops: CDR1 SQVTM, CDR2 ANQGSEA. CDR3 sequence: CSVPQCGPTYEQYV. In nucleotides, the CDR3 is TGCAGCGTACCCCAGTGTGGCCCAACCTACGAGCAGTACGTC.

The chain couples TRBV7-7 to TRBJ2-5; 15 bases map to TRBD2. The J segment lost 4 bases and the V segment lost 5 bases, leaving 8 bases of the junction unmatched. This CDR3 is built from 17 residues. Germline V gene lookup returns CDR1 SSHAT and CDR2 FNYEAQ (reference sequence). Here the CDR3 reads CASSQRTSGGARETQYF. CDR3 coding DNA: TGTGCCAGCAGCCAACGGACTAGCGGGGGGGCCAGAGAGACCCAGTACTTC.

V and J are TRBV29-1 and TRBJ1-5; D gene unclear. The CDR3 sequence is 14 residues long. Germline CDR1 is SQVTM and CDR2 is ANQGSEA. V gave up 2 bases and J gave up 0 bases, with 8 bases separating them. For the CDR3, the DNA is TGCAGCGTTGAAATTGGCAATAGCAATCAGCCCCAGCATTTT. Its protein is CSVEIGNSNQPQHF.

This sequence joins TRBV20-1 and TRBJ2-1; 7 bases map to TRBD2. There are 14 residues in the CDR3. From germline, CDR1 is DFQATT and CDR2 SNEGSKA (reference sequence). The V segment lost 5 bases and the J segment 7 bases; nucleotides outside the gene matches: 11. CDR3 region: CSAPQAGPRNEQFF. The CDR3 coding sequence is TGCAGTGCTCCCCAAGCGGGGCCTAGGAATGAGCAGTTCTTC.

The chain couples TRBV9 to TRBJ2-5; 11 bases agree with TRBD2. CDR1 and CDR2 from the germline V gene are SGDLS and YYNGEE. The CDR3 consists of 15 residues. V lost 6 bases and J lost 1; bases outside the gene matches: 5. Written as DNA, the CDR3 is TGTGCCAGCACGGCTAGCGGGGGGCTCCAAGAGACCCAGTACTTC. Translation gives CASTASGGLQETQYF.

J is TRBJ2-1 and V is TRBV29-1; 11 positions agree with TRBD2. Germline V lookup: CDR1 SQVTM, CDR2 ANQGSEA. The CDR3 runs to 15 residues. V lost 6 bases to trimming and J lost 5 bases; unmatched junction nucleotides: 9. CDR3 region: CSVELAGVTNNEQFF. The CDR3, as DNA: TGCAGCGTGGAACTAGCGGGAGTTACCAACAATGAGCAGTTCTTC.

This clonotype has more than one count but fewer than ten. The chain joins TRBV28 to TRBJ2-3, with TRBD1 as a possible D gene (5 bases). The germline gives CDR1 MDHEN, CDR2 SYDVKM. This CDR3 has 14 residues. Trimming took 5 bases from V and 2 from J, leaving 11 bases between them. The chain's CDR3 is CASSRQGFTDTQYF. The CDR3 DNA sequence: TGTGCCAGCAGTAGGCAGGGTTTCACAGATACGCAGTATTTT.

The V gene is TRBV6-1, the J gene TRBJ2-5; D may be TRBD2 (6 bases). Germline V gene data show CDR1 as MNHNS and CDR2 as SASEGT. The CDR3 runs 14 residues. V was pared by 3 bases and J by 1 base, with 9 bases between. The chain's CDR3 is CASSDGGSQETQYF. For the CDR3, the DNA is TGTGCCAGCAGTGACGGAGGGTCCCAAGAGACCCAGTACTTC.